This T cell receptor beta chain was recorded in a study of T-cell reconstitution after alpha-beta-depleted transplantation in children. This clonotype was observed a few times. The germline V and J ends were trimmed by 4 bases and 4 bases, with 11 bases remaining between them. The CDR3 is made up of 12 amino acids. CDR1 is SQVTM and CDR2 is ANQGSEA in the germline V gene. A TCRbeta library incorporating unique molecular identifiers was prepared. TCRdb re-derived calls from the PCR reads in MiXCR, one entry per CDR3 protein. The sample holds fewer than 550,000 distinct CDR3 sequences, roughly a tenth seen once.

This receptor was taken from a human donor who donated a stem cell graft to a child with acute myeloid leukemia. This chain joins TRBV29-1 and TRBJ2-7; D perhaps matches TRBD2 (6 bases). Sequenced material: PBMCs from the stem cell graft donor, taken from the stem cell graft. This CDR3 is CSVAASAYEQYF. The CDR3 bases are TGCAGCGTTGCAGCTAGCGCATACGAGCAGTACTTC.